The rows below give T cell receptor beta chains drawn from one sample of a study of blood T cell repertoires in COVID-19. TCRdb's table, derived via immunoSEQ multiplex PCR, lists solely in-frame clones and lacks some. The table records about 170,000 clones, 86% of them present only once. The sample consisted of peripheral blood. These receptors came from a man aged 65 to 79 with acute or convalescent COVID-19. Both conserved end residues are part of each CDR3. The order of the fields is V gene, clone size, D gene, J gene, CDR3 DNA, CDR3 protein. D genes are given only for firm matches. Some rows have no size entry. The others give once, few or many, or a class for an expanded clone.

v_call: TRBV28; clone_size: once; d_call: -; j_call: TRBJ1-4; cdr3_nt: TGTGCCAGCAGCTATCCGGGACTCTTCCATGAAAAACTGTTTTTT; cdr3_aa: CASSYPGLFHEKLFF
v_call: TRBV30; clone_size: once; d_call: TRBD1; j_call: TRBJ2-7; cdr3_nt: TGTGCCTGGAGCGCAGCCGGACAGGGGGCAGGGTACGAGCAGTACTTC; cdr3_aa: CAWSAAGQGAGYEQYF
v_call: TRBV5-1; clone_size: -; d_call: -; j_call: TRBJ2-3; cdr3_nt: TGCGCCAGCAGCTTACCATTACTTCATAGCACAGATACGCAGTATTTT; cdr3_aa: CASSLPLLHSTDTQYF
v_call: TRBV7-3; clone_size: -; d_call: -; j_call: TRBJ2-2; cdr3_nt: TGTGCCAGCAGCGGACAGTTTACCGGGGAGCTGTTTTTT; cdr3_aa: CASSGQFTGELFF
v_call: TRBV12-1; clone_size: -; d_call: -; j_call: TRBJ2-7; cdr3_nt: TGTGCCAGCAGCTTGAGAACCTACGAGCAGTACTTC; cdr3_aa: CASSLRTYEQYF
v_call: TRBV5-5; clone_size: -; d_call: -; j_call: TRBJ2-7; cdr3_nt: TGTGCCAGCAGCCCGGACCTTCTAGCCGAGCAGTACTTC; cdr3_aa: CASSPDLLAEQYF
v_call: TRBV27; clone_size: -; d_call: TRBD1; j_call: TRBJ1-1; cdr3_nt: TGTGCCAGCAGCTTCCTCGCCGGGACAGGGGGCCGAGCTTTCTTT; cdr3_aa: CASSFLAGTGGRAFF
v_call: TRBV28; clone_size: -; d_call: TRBD1; j_call: TRBJ2-2; cdr3_nt: TGTGCCAGCAGTTTAGGGACAGGGGTGCCCGGGGAGCTGTTTTTT; cdr3_aa: CASSLGTGVPGELFF
v_call: TRBV6-1; clone_size: -; d_call: -; j_call: TRBJ1-3; cdr3_nt: TGTGCCAGCAGTGAAGTCCGATACGGCACCATATATTTT; cdr3_aa: CASSEVRYGTIYF
v_call: TRBV5-1; clone_size: -; d_call: -; j_call: TRBJ1-1; cdr3_nt: TGCGCCAGCAGCTACGGCCCGACGGGCACTGAAGCTTTCTTT; cdr3_aa: CASSYGPTGTEAFF
v_call: TRBV5-6; clone_size: -; d_call: TRBD2; j_call: TRBJ2-3; cdr3_nt: TGTGCCAGCAGCCCCCTAGACGGGGGGGCCTTAACAGATACGCAGTATTTT; cdr3_aa: CASSPLDGGALTDTQYF
v_call: TRBV19; clone_size: -; d_call: -; j_call: TRBJ1-2; cdr3_nt: TGTGCCAGTAGTATTCCGCAGGGAAGCTACACCTTC; cdr3_aa: CASSIPQGSYTF
v_call: TRBV7-8; clone_size: -; d_call: TRBD1; j_call: TRBJ2-3; cdr3_nt: TGTGCCAGCAGCTTATTCGAGGGGGCTAGCACAGATACGCAGTATTTT; cdr3_aa: CASSLFEGASTDTQYF
v_call: TRBV12-3/TRBV12-4; clone_size: -; d_call: TRBD2; j_call: TRBJ2-5; cdr3_nt: TGTGCCAGCAGTTCTTGGGGGGGAGAGACCCAGTACTTC; cdr3_aa: CASSSWGGETQYF
v_call: TRBV5-4; clone_size: -; d_call: TRBD2; j_call: TRBJ2-7; cdr3_nt: TGTGCCAGCAGCTCGCGACTAGCGGGAGCCCTTTACGAGCAGTACTTC; cdr3_aa: CASSSRLAGALYEQYF
v_call: TRBV12-3/TRBV12-4; clone_size: -; d_call: -; j_call: TRBJ2-1; cdr3_nt: TGTGCCAGCAGTATTAGGGGCGATGAGCAGTTCTTC; cdr3_aa: CASSIRGDEQFF
v_call: TRBV28; clone_size: -; d_call: -; j_call: TRBJ1-2; cdr3_nt: TGTGCCAGCAGTTTTCCCGGAATGGGCGGCTACACCTTC; cdr3_aa: CASSFPGMGGYTF
v_call: TRBV5-1; clone_size: -; d_call: -; j_call: TRBJ1-6; cdr3_nt: TGCGCCAGCAGCACCGGTCGGAGGGATAATTCACCCCTCCACTTT; cdr3_aa: CASSTGRRDNSPLHF
v_call: TRBV9; clone_size: -; d_call: -; j_call: TRBJ1-1; cdr3_nt: TGTGCCAGCAGCGAGCCGAACACTGAAGCTTTCTTT; cdr3_aa: CASSEPNTEAFF
v_call: TRBV6-5; clone_size: -; d_call: -; j_call: TRBJ2-7; cdr3_nt: TGTGCCAGCACGAGGCAGTACGAGCAGTACTTC; cdr3_aa: CASTRQYEQYF
v_call: TRBV9; clone_size: -; d_call: TRBD2; j_call: TRBJ2-1; cdr3_nt: TGTGCCAGCAGCCCCTTAGCGGGGGGATACAATGAGCAGTTCTTC; cdr3_aa: CASSPLAGGYNEQFF
v_call: TRBV2; clone_size: -; d_call: -; j_call: TRBJ1-6; cdr3_nt: TGTGCCAGCAGCCCGGGAGGGTATTCACCCCTCCACTTT; cdr3_aa: CASSPGGYSPLHF
v_call: TRBV7-9; clone_size: -; d_call: TRBD2; j_call: TRBJ2-7; cdr3_nt: TGTGCCAGCAGCCCCCCCCTCGGCGGGAGATCCTACGAGCAGTACTTC; cdr3_aa: CASSPPLGGRSYEQYF
v_call: TRBV20-1; clone_size: -; d_call: -; j_call: TRBJ1-5; cdr3_nt: TGCAGTGCTAGTGGGGGACTGTGGGGTCAGCCCCAGCATTTT; cdr3_aa: CSASGGLWGQPQHF
v_call: TRBV9; clone_size: -; d_call: -; j_call: TRBJ1-4; cdr3_nt: TGTGCCAGCAGCGTGGGAGCAACTAATGAAAAACTGTTTTTT; cdr3_aa: CASSVGATNEKLFF
v_call: TRBV29-1; clone_size: -; d_call: -; j_call: TRBJ2-7; cdr3_nt: TGCAGCGTTGTAGTGGGAGTGGGCTACGAGCAGTACTTC; cdr3_aa: CSVVVGVGYEQYF
v_call: TRBV7-8; clone_size: -; d_call: -; j_call: TRBJ2-7; cdr3_nt: TGTGCCAGCAGCTTAGCGGAGGGGCAGGGCTACGAGCAGTACTTC; cdr3_aa: CASSLAEGQGYEQYF
v_call: TRBV5-3; clone_size: -; d_call: -; j_call: TRBJ1-5; cdr3_nt: TGTGCCAGAAGCCAAAATTGGGCGACAAGTGGACAGCCCCAGCATTTT; cdr3_aa: CARSQNWATSGQPQHF
v_call: TRBV30; clone_size: -; d_call: -; j_call: TRBJ1-3; cdr3_nt: TGTGCCTGGAGGGGTAACAGGGCTCGCTCTGGAAACACCATATATTTT; cdr3_aa: CAWRGNRARSGNTIYF
v_call: TRBV28; clone_size: -; d_call: -; j_call: TRBJ2-1; cdr3_nt: TGTGCCAGCACAACCCTCGAGGTTAAGCAGTTCTTC; cdr3_aa: CASTTLEVKQFF
v_call: TRBV5-4; clone_size: -; d_call: -; j_call: TRBJ1-1; cdr3_nt: TGTGCCAGCCGTCTTGGGAGGACCACTGAAGCTTTCTTT; cdr3_aa: CASRLGRTTEAFF
v_call: TRBV10-3; clone_size: -; d_call: -; j_call: TRBJ2-1; cdr3_nt: TGTGCCATCAGTGGGTCCGGGACTCGGAATGAGCAGTTCTTC; cdr3_aa: CAISGSGTRNEQFF
v_call: TRBV5-4; clone_size: -; d_call: TRBD1; j_call: TRBJ1-4; cdr3_nt: TGTGCCAGCAGCTCGGGGGGGACAGACTCGAAGGGACTGTTTTTT; cdr3_aa: CASSSGGTDSKGLFF
v_call: TRBV5-1; clone_size: -; d_call: TRBD1; j_call: TRBJ1-6; cdr3_nt: TGCGCCAGCAGCCCGGGACAGGGGGATTCACCCCTCCACTTT; cdr3_aa: CASSPGQGDSPLHF